A single TCR beta chain is shown here with its context. This sample was included in a study of T cells of healthy individuals. Germline V CDR1 and CDR2: MNHEY, SVGAGI. The CDR3 has 15 amino acids. Trimming took off 0 bases at V and 2 bases at J, with 10 bases between the two ends. TCRdb reprocessed the 5' RACE reads via MiXCR and lists one record per CDR3 protein. The table has 95,000 to 100,000 distinct CDR3 sequences, approximately 16% seen once. The sequence came from a human donor in good health. The chain uses TRBV6-5 and TRBJ1-1; TRBD1 might be the D (5 bases). The DNA of the CDR3 is TGTGCCAGCAGTTACTCGGCAGGGCCTAACACTGAAGCTTTCTTT. This encodes CASSYSAGPNTEAFF.